The entry below describes one TCR beta chain. The antigen is undetermined. From the reads, TCRdb called clonotypes with MiXCR, one entry per CDR3 protein. Of roughly 640,000 distinct CDR3 sequences listed, approximately 25% are singletons. Germline V lookup: CDR1 MDHEN, CDR2 SYDVKM. The CDR3 is 16 residues long. V lost 3 bases, J lost 0 bases, and 5 bases stayed unmatched. These data originate in a study of T cell repertoires in cytomegalovirus infection. On the study more broadly: Public TCR beta signatures were indicative of both CMV infection and a matching HLA type.

Whole-study results and caveats: CMV-specific TCR beta clonotypes restricted by HLA-C dominated the ex vivo response.

The rearrangement joins TRBV28 to TRBJ2-1; 7 bases line up with TRBD2. The sample was CD8+ T cells from PBMCs. This receptor was obtained from a human donor in good health (CMV status not recorded). Some clones in this sample may be carry-over from other donors' samples. CDR3 sequence: CASSFMGRASYNEQFF. The CDR3 DNA follows: TGTGCCAGCAGTTTCATGGGGAGGGCCTCCTACAATGAGCAGTTCTTC.